The 27 T cell receptor beta chains reported below all come from one sample, sequenced in a study of cytomegalovirus exposure and HLA in healthy donors. Researchers ran the PCR with 60 Vbeta and 13 Jbeta primers. The protocol was immunoSEQ multiplex PCR, while the TCRdb copy is restricted to in-frame clones and leaves out a portion. The table lists 180,000 or so clones, 60% to 80% of them singletons, with about 3.2% in the top ten. The material sequenced was PBMCs. All receptors derive from a man aged 40-49 years in good health and CMV-seronegative.

The rearrangement joins TRBV7-2 to TRBJ2-2; 7 nucleotides agree with TRBD2. CDR1 and CDR2 (germline): SGHTA, FQGNSA. The CDR3 is made up of 17 amino acids. Germline trimming cut 0 bases from V and 2 bases from J; bases unmatched to any gene: 6. CDR3 bases: TGTGCCAGCAGCTTAGCCGGTGGACTAGTTAACACCGGGGAGCTGTTTTTT. It specifies CASSLAGGLVNTGELFF.

Here the CDR3 reads CASSPGRGAYEQYF. For the CDR3, the DNA is TGCGCCAGCAGCCCGGGACGGGGGGCATACGAGCAGTACTTC. The chain uses TRBV5-1 and TRBJ2-5, with a tentative D call TRBD2 (7 bases). The J call may be faulty, since TRBJ2-7 better matches the DNA end. The CDR3 extends over 14 amino acids. CDR1 is SGHRS and CDR2 is YFSETQ in the germline V gene.

The J gene is TRBJ2-5, the V gene TRBV7-9, with D unresolved. This CDR3 is 11 amino acids long. Germline values: CDR1 SEHNR, CDR2 FQNEAQ (reference sequence). Trimming stripped 5 bases from V and 4 bases from J, with 5 bases between. The DNA for the CDR3 is TGTGCCAGCAGCCCATCAGAGACCCAGTACTTC. Protein sequence: CASSPSETQYF.

This clone turned up a few times. V gene TRBV7-9 combines with J gene TRBJ1-5; D remains ambiguous. Trimming removed 4 bases from V and 5 bases from J, with 18 bases in between. The germline CDR1 and CDR2 sequences are SEHNR and FQNEAQ (reference sequence). The CDR3 runs 16 residues. CDR3 region: CASSSKSGRRDQPQHF. The DNA for the CDR3 is TGTGCCAGCAGCTCGAAGAGTGGCCGGAGGGATCAGCCCCAGCATTTT.

This clone was seen only a few times. The chain recombines TRBV5-1 with TRBJ2-1; D remains ambiguous. The CDR3 runs 13 residues. The germline V gene has CDR1 SGHRS and CDR2 YFSETQ. V was cut by 0 bases and J by 4 bases, with 5 bases left in between. DNA of the CDR3: TGCGCCAGCAGCTTGGACTATTACAATGAGCAGTTCTTC. It specifies CASSLDYYNEQFF.

The chain links TRBV5-1 to TRBJ2-1, with TRBD1 as a possible D gene (6 bases). The germline V and J ends were trimmed by 0 bases and 11 bases, with 18 bases remaining between them. The CDR3 consists of 15 residues. Germline loops: CDR1 SGHRS, CDR2 YFSETQ. CDR3 in amino acids: CASSLAPRPQGKQFF. CDR3 in DNA: TGCGCCAGCAGCTTGGCCCCTCGCCCACAGGGAAAGCAGTTCTTC. The full variable domain, with the rest looked up from reference TRBV5-1 and TRBJ2-1, is KAGVTQTPRYLIKTRGQQVTLSCSPISGHRSVSWYQQTPGQGLQFLFEYFSETQRNKGNFPGRFSGRQFSNSRSEMNVSTLELGDSALYLCASSLAPRPQGKQFFGPGTRLTVL.

This chain joins TRBV2 and TRBJ1-4; 7 nucleotides align to TRBD1. Germline V gene lookup returns CDR1 SNHLY and CDR2 FYNNEI. The CDR3 extends over 14 amino acids. Trimming at V came to 6 bases and at J to 5 bases, leaving 6 bases not matched to a gene. CDR3 loop: CASRIGTENEKLFF. The DNA of the CDR3 is TGTGCCAGCAGGATTGGGACAGAGAATGAAAAACTGTTTTTT.

The chain is built from TRBV7-9 and TRBJ2-3, with D possibly matching TRBD1 (5 bases). Germline CDR1 reads SEHNR; CDR2 reads FQNEAQ (reference sequence). V was clipped by 1 base and J by 2 bases, with 7 bases between them. This CDR3 spans 14 amino acids. CDR3 residues: CASSLEGITDTQYF. The CDR3 coding sequence is TGTGCCAGCAGCTTAGAGGGGATCACAGATACGCAGTATTTT.

The V gene is TRBV7-3, the J gene TRBJ2-1; 7 nucleotides line up with TRBD2. CDR3 length equals 13 residues. Germline CDR1 SGHTA, CDR2 FQGTGA. V gave up 4 bases and J gave up 9 bases; unmatched junction bases: 6. The CDR3 loop reads CASSSMLAGEQFF. The DNA of the CDR3 is TGTGCCAGCAGCTCCATGTTAGCGGGTGAGCAGTTCTTC.

About this clone itself: An end of the junction does not agree with germline; a read error may underlie this. This sequence joins TRBV7-7 and TRBJ2-3, with D possibly matching TRBD2 (6 bases). Germline V gene data show CDR1 as SSHAT and CDR2 as FNYEAQ (reference sequence). This CDR3 is 15 amino acids long. CDR3 in DNA: TGTGCTAGCAGCATAGCGGCGGGAAGCACAGATACGCAGTATTTT. It specifies CASSIAAGSTDTQYF.

V is TRBV7-6 and J is TRBJ2-7, with D possibly being TRBD2 (5 bases). CDR1 SGHVS and CDR2 FNYEAQ come from the germline V gene. V lost 1 base, J lost 5 bases, and 12 bases lay in between. The CDR3 runs to 14 residues. In DNA form, the CDR3 reads TGTGCCAGCAGCTTAGGTCGGACCGGGAACGAGCAGTACTTC. It codes for CASSLGRTGNEQYF.

This chain uses TRBV6-6 with TRBJ1-6, with a possible D match to TRBD1 (5 bases). The CDR3 has 13 amino acids. Trimming cost V 5 bases and J 9 bases, with 11 bases left between them. The germline gives CDR1 MNHNY, CDR2 SVGAGI (reference sequence). The DNA of the CDR3 is TGTGCCAGCAGTCCGGCAGACAGTTCACCCCTCCACTTT. Its protein product is CASSPADSSPLHF.

The J gene is TRBJ1-2, the V gene TRBV5-1; 11 nucleotides line up with TRBD1. Germline CDR1 reads SGHRS; CDR2 reads YFSETQ. Trimming at V came to 4 bases and at J to 6 bases, leaving 8 bases not matched to a gene. This CDR3 is 15 amino acids long. CDR3: CASSLIGDRGDGYTF. Here the CDR3 DNA reads TGCGCCAGCAGCCTGATTGGGGACAGGGGGGATGGCTACACCTTC.

The J gene is TRBJ2-3, the V gene TRBV7-8, with TRBD2 matching 8 bases. Germline loops: CDR1 SGHVS, CDR2 FQNEAQ. The CDR3 consists of 14 residues. The V and J ends lost 1 base and 6 bases, in that order; junction bases with no gene match: 3. The CDR3 sequence is CASSLVSGVDTQYF. In nucleotides, the CDR3 is TGTGCCAGCAGCTTAGTTAGCGGGGTGGATACGCAGTATTTT.

The chain couples TRBV10-3 to TRBJ2-2; D ambiguous. The CDR3 covers 13 residues. Germline CDR1 ENHRY, CDR2 SYGVKD. V was pared by 5 bases and J by 1 base, with 5 bases between. CDR3 sequence: CAISPENTGELFF. The CDR3 DNA is TGTGCCATCAGTCCAGAGAACACCGGGGAGCTGTTTTTT.

V gene TRBV19 combines with J gene TRBJ2-5; 8 bases match TRBD2. Judging by the DNA end, TRBJ2-7 fits better; the J call may be wrong. This CDR3 is 14 amino acids long. Germline loops: CDR1 LNHDA, CDR2 SQIVND (reference sequence). CDR3 residues: CASSPESGGYEQYF. The CDR3 DNA reads as TGTGCCAGTAGCCCAGAGAGCGGGGGCTACGAGCAGTACTTC.

This rearrangement joins TRBV5-1 to TRBJ1-5; D is unclear. Between the trimmed V and J ends, which lost 0 bases and 2 bases, there was a span of 6 bases. The germline V gene encodes CDR1 SGHRS and CDR2 YFSETQ. The CDR3 runs 14 residues. CDR3 nucleotide sequence: TGCGCCAGCAGCTTGGCAAGAGGCAATCAGCCCCAGCATTTT. Amino acids: CASSLARGNQPQHF.

This chain joins TRBV5-1 and TRBJ2-3; a possible D gene is TRBD1 (6 bases). CDR3 length: 16 residues. Germline V gene lookup returns CDR1 SGHRS and CDR2 YFSETQ. V was shortened by 6 bases and J by 0 bases, with 17 bases between the two germline ends. For the CDR3, the DNA is TGCGCCAGCAAGGTGGGGGCCGGACCAAGCACAGATACGCAGTATTTT. Amino acid sequence: CASKVGAGPSTDTQYF.

This clone was observed a handful of times. V and J are TRBV2 and TRBJ2-5; TRBD2 agrees at 7 bases. The CDR3 has 15 residues. Per germline, CDR1 SNHLY and CDR2 FYNNEI. V shed 4 bases, J shed 2 bases, and the junction held 7 bases outside the gene matches. Here the CDR3 reads CASSGDGGLQETQYF. DNA for the CDR3: TGTGCCAGCAGTGGAGACGGGGGGTTGCAAGAGACCCAGTACTTC.

Remarks on this clone: The germline gene is not matched at one end of the junction; a read error may be the cause. This rearrangement joins TRBV4-1 to TRBJ2-7, with a tentative D call TRBD2 (7 bases). In germline, CDR1 is MGHRA, CDR2 YSYEKL. CDR3 size: 16 residues. Here the CDR3 DNA reads TGCGCCAGCAGCCTAGCCAGGGGCGGGAGCTCCAACGAGCAGTACTTC. As protein: CASSLARGGSSNEQYF.

Only one count was recorded for this clone. This chain links TRBV5-1 with TRBJ1-2, with 9 positions matching TRBD1. CDR1 is SGHRS, CDR2 YFSETQ, per germline. V was pared by 4 bases and J by 3 bases, with 4 bases of the junction left unmatched. The CDR3 is 14 residues long. The CDR3 sequence is CASSLRDRDYGYTF. CDR3 nucleotides: TGCGCCAGCAGCCTTCGGGACAGGGACTATGGCTACACCTTC.

The chain uses TRBV30 and TRBJ2-7; D perhaps matches TRBD1 (5 bases). The CDR3 spans 14 residues. V lost 5 bases and J lost 4, with 18 bases in between. Germline V gives CDR1 GTSNPN, CDR2 SVGIG (reference sequence). CDR3 in amino acids: CAWRTDIPFYEQYF. As DNA, the CDR3 is TGTGCCTGGCGTACGGACATCCCTTTTTACGAGCAGTACTTC.

The J gene is TRBJ2-5, the V gene TRBV5-1, with TRBD2 matching over 9 bases. This CDR3 region has 14 residues. Trimming took 4 bases from V and 2 from J; bases not matched to a gene: 3. Germline values: CDR1 SGHRS, CDR2 YFSETQ. CDR3 DNA sequence: TGCGCCAGCAGCGGGCGGGGGGGGCAAGAGACCCAGTACTTC. Protein product: CASSGRGGQETQYF.

The chain employs TRBV6-6 and TRBJ1-3; the match to TRBD1 covers 7 bases. The CDR3 extends over 15 amino acids. With V trimmed by 6 bases and J by 0 bases, 5 bases remained unmatched. CDR1 and CDR2 from the germline V gene are MNHNY and SVGAGI (reference sequence). CDR3 in amino acids: CASSEDRISGNTIYF. CDR3 coding DNA: TGTGCCAGCAGCGAGGACAGGATCTCTGGAAACACCATATATTTT.

This clone occurred a few times. The rearrangement uses TRBV29-1 and TRBJ2-1; TRBD2 matches at 9 bases. There are 16 residues in the CDR3. Per the germline V gene, CDR1 is SQVTM and CDR2 is ANQGSEA. Unmatched junction bases numbered 17, after V lost 6 bases and J lost 8 bases. The CDR3 region has the DNA TGCAGCGTCACGAACCCCTTAGCGGGGGCTTTCGATGAGCAGTTCTTC. Residues: CSVTNPLAGAFDEQFF.

This clone was detected a few times. The junction does not match germline at one end; this may be a read error. The chain carries TRBV7-9 and TRBJ2-7; D possibly corresponds to TRBD1 (6 bases). The germline CDR1 and CDR2 sequences are SEHNR and FQNEAQ (reference sequence). This CDR3 comprises 13 residues. CDR3 nucleotide sequence: TGTTCCAGCAGCTTGAACAGGGTGGACGAGCAGTACTTC. Its protein product is CSSSLNRVDEQYF.

This chain joins TRBV28 and TRBJ2-5; possible D gene TRBD2, 5 bases. Germline CDR1 and CDR2: MDHEN and SYDVKM. The V and J ends lost 7 bases and 7 bases respectively, with 25 bases between them. The CDR3 is 16 residues long. This chain's CDR3 is CASTLRDRGTERTQYF. The CDR3 DNA reads TGTGCCAGCACCTTAAGGGATCGGGGTACAGAACGGACCCAGTACTTC. Combining the CDR3 with reference TRBV28 and TRBJ2-5 gives the whole variable domain DVKVTQSSRYLVKRTGEKVFLECVQDMDHENMFWYRQDPGLGLRLIYFSYDVKMKEKGDIPEGYSVSREKKERFSLILESASTNQTSMYLCASTLRDRGTERTQYFGPGTRLLVL.